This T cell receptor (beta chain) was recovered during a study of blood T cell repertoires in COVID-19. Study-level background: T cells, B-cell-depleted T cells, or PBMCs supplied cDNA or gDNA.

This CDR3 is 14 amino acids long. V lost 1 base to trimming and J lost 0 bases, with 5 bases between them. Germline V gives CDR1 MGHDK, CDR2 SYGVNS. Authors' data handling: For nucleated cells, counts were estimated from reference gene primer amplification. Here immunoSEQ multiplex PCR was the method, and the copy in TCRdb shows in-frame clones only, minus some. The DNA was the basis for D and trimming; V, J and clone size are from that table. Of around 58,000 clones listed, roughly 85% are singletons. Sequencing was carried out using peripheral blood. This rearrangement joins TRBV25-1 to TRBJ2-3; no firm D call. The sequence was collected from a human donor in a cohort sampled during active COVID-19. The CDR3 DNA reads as TGTGCCAGCAGTGAATGGGCTAGCACAGATACGCAGTATTTT. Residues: CASSEWASTDTQYF.